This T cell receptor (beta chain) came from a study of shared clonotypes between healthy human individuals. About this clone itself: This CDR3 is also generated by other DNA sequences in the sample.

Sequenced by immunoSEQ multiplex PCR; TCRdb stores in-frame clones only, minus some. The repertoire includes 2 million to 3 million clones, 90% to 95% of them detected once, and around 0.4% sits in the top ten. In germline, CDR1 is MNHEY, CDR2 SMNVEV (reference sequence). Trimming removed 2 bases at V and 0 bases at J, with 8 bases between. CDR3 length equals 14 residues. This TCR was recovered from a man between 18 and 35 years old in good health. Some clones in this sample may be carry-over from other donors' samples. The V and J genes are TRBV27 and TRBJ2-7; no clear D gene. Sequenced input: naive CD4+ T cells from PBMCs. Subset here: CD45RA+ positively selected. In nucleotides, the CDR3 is TGTGCCAGCAGTTTAAAGAGGAGCTCCTACGAGCAGTACTTC. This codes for CASSLKRSSYEQYF.